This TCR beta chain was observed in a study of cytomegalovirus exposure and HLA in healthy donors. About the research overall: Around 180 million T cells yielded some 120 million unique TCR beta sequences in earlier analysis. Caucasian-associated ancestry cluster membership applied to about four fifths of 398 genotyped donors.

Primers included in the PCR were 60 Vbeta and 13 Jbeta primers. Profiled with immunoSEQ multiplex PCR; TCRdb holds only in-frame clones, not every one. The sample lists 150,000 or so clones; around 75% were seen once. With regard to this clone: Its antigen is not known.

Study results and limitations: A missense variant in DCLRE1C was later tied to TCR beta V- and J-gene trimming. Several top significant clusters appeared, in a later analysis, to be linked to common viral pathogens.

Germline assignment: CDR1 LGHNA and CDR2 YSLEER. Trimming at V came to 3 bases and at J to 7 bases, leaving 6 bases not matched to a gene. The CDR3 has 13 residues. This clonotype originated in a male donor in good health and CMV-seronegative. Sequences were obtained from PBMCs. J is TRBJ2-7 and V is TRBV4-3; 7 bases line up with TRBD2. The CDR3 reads CASSHVGGSEQYF. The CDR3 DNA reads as TGCGCCAGCAGCCACGTGGGGGGGAGTGAGCAGTACTTC.